What follows is one T cell receptor (beta chain) and its context. This clonotype occurred many times. The target of this receptor is not known. Base qualities are not recorded, but no much larger clone differs from it by a single base. The entry originates in a study of identical twins (TCRdb year 2016). Study-level background: TCR alpha and beta repertoires from monozygotic twins, unrelated adults of various ages and cord blood were deep-sequenced to test whether fetal clonotypes persist. Replicate twin experiments were performed at different times using different library preparation protocols to rule out contamination. The full study reports these points: Compared with coincidental sharing between unrelated individuals, out-of-frame TCR alpha sequences shared between twins had an excess of sequences with low generation probability. Abundant cord blood beta clonotypes had fewer insertions, young adult naive repertoires showed a similar but weaker trend, and memory repertoires showed no such trend. Recombination models systematically underestimated out-of-frame TCR alpha sharing in monozygotic twins but agreed with sharing between unrelated individuals. Invariant T cells such as MAIT and iNKT could partly confound zero-insertion analyses, although diverse VJ usage argued against such confounding for most clonotypes. Conclusions relied on cross-sectional statistical analysis, since the same donors could not be followed over many years. A weaker excess of twin sharing was found in beta out-of-frame sequences because the signal-to-noise ratio was lowered by fewer shared sequences.

The germline V gene encodes CDR1 LGHDT and CDR2 YNNKEL (reference sequence). The V end gives up 2 bases and the J end 11 bases, leaving 4 bases in the junction not matched to a gene. The CDR3 spans 12 residues, from the cysteine through the phenylalanine. Solely the CDR3 DNA is kept, with 36 bases framed from the first base. Libraries were built with 5' RACE. The sequencer was an Illumina HiSeq 2000. A universal primer binding site was introduced by template switching, and a unique molecular identifier was present in the final cDNA, enabling accurate counting of TCR cDNA molecules. First-strand cDNA for TCR alpha and beta chains was synthesized from specific primers in the conserved constant-segment region. To control for contamination, every cDNA library carried two barcodes: a SMART-Mk sample barcode plus Illumina barcodes. Two successive PCR steps introduced TruSeq adapter sequences along with Illumina sample barcodes. Sequencing of the TCR alpha and beta cDNA libraries was done on the Illumina HiSeq platform using custom primers. The published analysis was carried out like this. Raw reads were processed with MiGEC to extract unique molecular identifiers, and MiXCR was used to determine CDR3 positions. For each individual, recombination models were inferred using an EM algorithm with the repgenHMM and IGoR tools. Shared clonotypes were analyzed with the tcR package in R, and sharing was normalized by the product of cloneset sizes. Out-of-frame nonproductive sequences were analyzed to study raw recombination free of thymic and clonal selection effects. TCRdb passed the public sequencing reads through fastp at Q25 and MiXCR, retaining productive beta sequences. Records with the same CDR3 protein are collapsed into one entry carrying the most frequent genes and DNA. The V and J calls were not made by the authors but by TCRdb's processing. The sample table shows around 250,000 distinct CDR3 sequences, and roughly 7.1% are seen once. The ten largest clones represent 13% to 15% of the sample.

Only healthy Caucasian donors were included. Three pairs of female monozygotic twins, all aged roughly 18 to 29 years, were included in the twin cohort. Positive isolation kits from Invitrogen were used to isolate CD4+ and CD8+ T cell populations. This same sample was also taken into another study, of T cells expressing NK-cell markers. As noted in the second study: Three sorted T-cell subsets (CD3+CD56+NKG2C+, CD3+CD56+NKG2C- and CD3+CD56-NKG2C+) from fewer than 10 donors had their TCR beta-chain repertoires profiled. Most of the eight sequenced donors were HCMV-seropositive and one was HCMV-seronegative. In several experiments an anti-gammadeltaTCR antibody was added to restrict sorting to alphabetaTCR-expressing T cells. In 5 to 7 donors, the dominant CD3+CD56+NKG2C+ clonotypes were found to rank among the top 10 CD8+ clonotypes and to make up about 1.0-8% of CD8+ T cells. Those dominant clonotypes were again the most abundant among CD3+CD56-NKG2C+ cells in several donors, at roughly 25-65%. Whether the expanded NKG2C-expressing T cell clones were specific for HCMV antigens remained unclear. All eight donors whose samples were sequenced were randomly selected healthy volunteers, three of them men and five women. HCMV-specific IgG was detected in serum with a commercial ELISA kit to determine HCMV serostatus. Reads were demultiplexed and grouped by UMI with MIGEC, and clonotypes were assembled and quantified with MiTCR. To exclude erroneous sequences, any TCR cDNA sequence not supported by at least two reads was discarded. The tcR package was used for downstream repertoire analysis, and clonotypes were matched across fractions by CDR3 nucleotide sequence plus V segment. VDJmatch was used to annotate antigen specificity against VDJdb, with one amino acid substitution in CDR3 allowed.

Sequenced input: CD8+ T cells sorted from blood. Rearrangement joined TRBV3-1 to TRBJ1-1, with TRBD1 matching 8 junction bases. The sequence was collected from a woman under 30 in good health. The DNA sequence follows: TGTGCCAGCAGCCAAACAGGGGGAGAGGCTTTCTTT. Its protein is CASSQTGGEAFF. With the rest looked up from the reference TRBV3-1 and TRBJ1-1 genes rather than sequenced, the full variable domain is DTAVSQTPKYLVTQMGNDKSIKCEQNLGHDTMYWYKQDSKKFLKIMFSYNNKELIINETVPNRFSPKSPDKAHLNLHINSLELGDSAVYFCASSQTGGEAFFGQGTRLTVV.